Reported below is one T cell receptor (beta chain). The J segment lost 7 bases and the V segment lost 7 bases, leaving 4 bases of the junction unmatched. Germline V gene data show CDR1 as MDHEN and CDR2 as SYDVKM. The CDR3 has 12 amino acids. The sample is drawn from a study of blood T cell repertoires in COVID-19. About the study: Researchers got acute and convalescent COVID-19 samples from the United States, Italy and Spain.

As originally analysed: How many nucleated cells were present was estimated from reference gene primer amplification. Clones were read by immunoSEQ multiplex PCR, and TCRdb kept only the in-frame ones, dropping some. V and J calls plus clone size are reproduced from that table; the DNA served to infer D and trimming. This sample carries about 51,000 clones, approximately 86% of them seen once, and the ten largest clones take about 1.2%. The chain combines TRBV28 with TRBJ2-1, with TRBD2 matching 7 bases. This clonotype was sampled from a man aged 55 to 69 with acute or convalescent COVID-19. The source material was peripheral blood. This CDR3 is CASTERENEQFF. The CDR3 DNA follows: TGTGCCAGCACCGAGCGGGAAAATGAGCAGTTCTTC.